The 5 T cell receptor beta chains below were found in one sample sequenced in a study of blood T cell repertoires in COVID-19. Generated by immunoSEQ multiplex PCR, the TCRdb table keeps only in-frame clones and is missing some. The data contain about 82,000 clones, around four fifths of them singletons. The sample taken for sequencing was peripheral blood. The source of these receptors is a woman between 55 and 75 years old with acute or convalescent COVID-19.

The chain joins TRBV24-1 to TRBJ1-1; TRBD1 aligns across 9 bases. Trimming took 7 bases from V and 6 from J; bases not matched to a gene: 11. Germline V lookup: CDR1 KGHDR, CDR2 SFDVKD. CDR3 length: 15 amino acids. The CDR3 region is CATRSGGTGFPEAFF. The CDR3 nucleotides are TGTGCCACCAGGTCTGGGGGGACAGGGTTCCCTGAAGCTTTCTTT.

The rearrangement joins TRBV13 to TRBJ1-1; a possible D gene is TRBD1 (6 bases). The CDR3 is 15 residues long. The V and J ends lost 5 bases and 4 bases respectively, with 17 bases between them. Germline CDR1 is PRHDT and CDR2 is FYEKMQ (reference sequence). This CDR3 reads CASSPLRGDGTEAFF. The CDR3 DNA reads as TGTGCCAGCAGCCCCCTCAGGGGTGATGGCACTGAAGCTTTCTTT. Supplemented by reference TRBV13 and TRBJ1-1, the full variable domain reads AAGVIQSPRHLIKEKRETATLKCYPIPRHDTVYWYQQGPGQDPQFLISFYEKMQSDKGSIPDRFSAQQFSDYHSELNMSSLELGDSALYFCASSPLRGDGTEAFFGQGTRLTVV.

The V gene is TRBV5-1, the J gene TRBJ1-4; 10 nucleotides match TRBD1. The CDR3 loop spans 14 amino acids. Germline V gives CDR1 SGHRS, CDR2 YFSETQ. V trimming: 3 bases; J trimming: 7 bases; junction bases outside the gene matches: 3. Here the CDR3 DNA reads TGCGCCAGCAGCTACCGGGACAGGGGTGAAAAACTGTTTTTT. As protein: CASSYRDRGEKLFF. Supplemented by reference TRBV5-1 and TRBJ1-4, the full variable domain reads KAGVTQTPRYLIKTRGQQVTLSCSPISGHRSVSWYQQTPGQGLQFLFEYFSETQRNKGNFPGRFSGRQFSNSRSEMNVSTLELGDSALYLCASSYRDRGEKLFFGSGTQLSVL.

The chain joins TRBV19 to TRBJ1-6, with D perhaps matching TRBD1 (5 bases). Trimming stripped 0 bases from V and 0 bases from J, with 18 bases between. The CDR3 spans 20 residues. Germline CDR1 reads LNHDA; CDR2 reads SQIVND (reference sequence). The CDR3 protein is CASSIDGPGLPSSYNSPLHF. The DNA for the CDR3 is TGTGCCAGTAGTATAGATGGACCGGGACTCCCGAGCTCCTATAATTCACCCCTCCACTTT.

This clone occurred a few times. The V gene is TRBV19, the J gene TRBJ1-6, with 7 bases fitting TRBD1. The CDR3 sequence is 18 residues long. V trimming: 5 bases; J trimming: 8 bases; junction bases outside the gene matches: 18. Germline V CDR1 and CDR2: LNHDA, SQIVND (reference sequence). The CDR3 here is CASSHRITGARNHSPLHF. CDR3 nucleotide sequence: TGTGCCAGTAGTCACAGAATTACAGGGGCTCGGAATCATTCACCCCTCCACTTT.